What follows is one T cell receptor beta chain and its context. Its antigen is currently unknown. This sample was included in a study of T cell responses to AZD1222 COVID-19 vaccine. Sequenced by immunoSEQ multiplex PCR; TCRdb stores in-frame clones only, minus some. The sample has 110,000 to 150,000 clones, roughly 93% seen once; the top ten hold over 0.85%. Points from the study as a whole: The study identified only a handful of AZD1222 recipients as seropositive at baseline. The donor cohort was predominantly white British with a female majority, and clonal diversity may have been underestimated. Spike-specific TCRs gained breadth and depth after people received two AZD1222 doses.

This CDR3 region has 13 residues. The germline gives CDR1 SQVTM, CDR2 ANQGSEA. The V and J ends lost 4 bases and 0 bases respectively, with 7 bases between them. The sequence was obtained from an adult in good health. Sequenced here: peripheral blood, sampled on day 0 of MenACWY control vaccination. The chain uses TRBV29-1 and TRBJ2-4; D tentatively fits TRBD1 or TRBD2 (5 bases each). The chain's CDR3 is CSVVRGAKNIQYF. In nucleotides, the CDR3 is TGCAGCGTTGTGAGGGGAGCCAAAAACATTCAGTACTTC.